The 26 T cell receptor beta chains in this list originate from one sample, sequenced in a study of blood T cells in healthy people across ages. A J-beta primer mix and a sample-barcoded 5' primer were used in a second PCR of roughly 6 to 12 cycles. Each CDR3 protein gets one entry after TCRdb re-called the 5' RACE reads with MiXCR. Of around 1.7 million distinct CDR3 sequences detected, 28% appear once; the ten largest clones hold 7.7%. Specimen: blood. All receptors derive from a woman under 40 in good health.

This clonotype was detected a few times. The CDR3 here is CASKSHIGSPLHF. The CDR3 DNA reads TGTGCCAGCAAAAGCCATATAGGTTCACCCCTCCACTTT. The chain couples TRBV28 to TRBJ1-6; D is unresolved. This CDR3 comprises 13 residues. From germline, CDR1 is MDHEN and CDR2 SYDVKM. Trimming removed 7 bases at V and 9 bases at J, with 13 bases between.

The chain recombines TRBV29-1 with TRBJ2-3; D ambiguous. CDR3 length: 18 residues. Per germline, CDR1 SQVTM and CDR2 ANQGSEA. Trimming cost V 1 base and J 4 bases, with 24 bases left between them. DNA for the CDR3: TGCAGCGTTGAAGGGTCGAGGCCTGATCTGGGTTGGGCAGATACGCAGTATTTT. It yields the protein CSVEGSRPDLGWADTQYF.

This clonotype was observed a few times. The rearrangement joins TRBV12-3 or TRBV12-4 to TRBJ2-7; TRBD2 matches 8 bases. J gave up 7 bases and V 4 bases, and 12 bases lay outside the gene matches. This CDR3 comprises 15 residues. Here the CDR3 reads CASSSRGGSYNEQYF. CDR3 bases: TGTGCCAGCAGTTCTCGGGGGGGGTCATACAATGAGCAGTACTTC.

This clonotype was detected many times. The rearrangement joins TRBV20-1 to TRBJ2-7; 8 nucleotides agree with TRBD1. Unmatched junction bases numbered 3, after V lost 4 bases and J lost 7 bases. CDR1 and CDR2 (germline): DFQATT, SNEGSKA (reference sequence). This CDR3 is 11 amino acids long. CDR3 sequence: CSANTGGEQYF. The CDR3 nucleotides are TGCAGTGCTAACACAGGGGGAGAGCAGTACTTC.

There are a few counts of this clonotype. This rearrangement joins TRBV7-9 to TRBJ1-5; perhaps TRBD1 as D (6 bases). The CDR3 loop spans 17 amino acids. Germline CDR1 SEHNR, CDR2 FQNEAQ (reference sequence). V was shortened by 5 bases and J by 3 bases, with 20 bases between the two germline ends. The CDR3 loop is CASSARIGGADNQPQHF. The DNA for the CDR3 is TGTGCCAGCAGCGCTCGTATAGGGGGGGCTGACAATCAGCCCCAGCATTTT.

This clonotype showed up just a few times. The junction departs from germline at one end; a sequencing error may be responsible. The chain carries TRBV12-3 or TRBV12-4 and TRBJ2-1; D is unresolved. The CDR3 has 14 residues. CDR3 region: CAGSLGLDDNEQFF. In nucleotides, the CDR3 is TGTGCCGGCAGTTTAGGGCTAGACGACAATGAGCAGTTCTTC.

V is TRBV3-1 and J is TRBJ2-3, with D possibly being TRBD2 (5 bases). Trimming pared 1 base from V and 4 bases from J, leaving 9 bases between. The germline gives CDR1 LGHDT, CDR2 YNNKEL (reference sequence). The CDR3 length is 14 residues. The CDR3 reads CASSQGLRADTQYF. CDR3 in DNA: TGTGCCAGCAGCCAAGGTTTGAGGGCAGATACGCAGTATTTT.

The CDR3 here is CASSESAGREQFF. In DNA form, the CDR3 reads TGTGCCAGCAGTGAAAGTGCGGGACGGGAGCAGTTCTTC. The chain joins TRBV2 to TRBJ2-1, with D tentatively TRBD2 (6 bases). This CDR3 contains 13 residues. V gave up 2 bases and J gave up 10 bases, with 12 bases separating them. CDR1 is SNHLY, CDR2 FYNNEI, per germline.

This clonotype was seen ten or more times. This chain links TRBV28 with TRBJ1-6; D perhaps matches TRBD1 (5 bases). CDR1 is MDHEN, CDR2 SYDVKM, per germline. The CDR3 has 13 amino acids. V lost 8 bases, J lost 10 bases, and 15 bases lay in between. The CDR3 bases are TGTGCCAGCTGGCGGGACGTAAAATCACCCCTCCACTTT. Residues: CASWRDVKSPLHF.

V is TRBV18 and J is TRBJ2-4; 7 nucleotides match TRBD1. The germline V gene has CDR1 KGHSH and CDR2 LQKENI. The CDR3 runs 13 residues. V trimming: 2 bases; J trimming: 13 bases; junction bases outside the gene matches: 8. CDR3 protein: CASSPATGNEQYF. CDR3 sequence (DNA): TGTGCCAGCTCACCAGCGACAGGGAATGAGCAGTACTTC.

In this sample, this clonotype turned up many times. This rearrangement joins TRBV5-5 to TRBJ1-2; possible D gene TRBD1, 6 bases. The germline V gene encodes CDR1 SGHKS and CDR2 YYEKEE (reference sequence). This CDR3 is 15 amino acids long. Trimming removed 2 bases from V and 2 bases from J, with 13 bases in between. In DNA, the CDR3 is TGTGCCAGCAGCTTCGACCCGGGACAAAACTATGGCTACACCTTC. It encodes CASSFDPGQNYGYTF.

This clonotype was seen many times. The rearrangement uses TRBV7-2 and TRBJ2-1; D is unclear. Deletions cut 3 bases from V and 4 bases from J, with 7 bases between. CDR1 and CDR2 (germline): SGHTA, FQGNSA. The CDR3 runs 13 residues. CDR3 protein: CASSFGKYNEQFF. For the CDR3, the DNA is TGTGCCAGCAGCTTTGGGAAGTACAATGAGCAGTTCTTC.

J is TRBJ1-1 and V is TRBV9; D is ambiguous. In germline, CDR1 is SGDLS, CDR2 YYNGEE. Deletions cut 8 bases from V and 4 bases from J, with 18 bases between. The CDR3 is 14 amino acids. CDR3 nucleotides: TGTGCCAGACTGAAGGAAACAGAGTCCACTGAAGCTTTCTTT. Protein product: CARLKETESTEAFF. The full variable domain, completed using reference TRBV9 and TRBJ1-1, is DSGVTQTPKHLITATGQRVTLRCSPRSGDLSVYWYQQSLDQGLQFLIQYYNGEERAKGNILERFSAQQFPDLHSELNLSSLELGDSALYFCARLKETESTEAFFGQGTRLTVV.

This clonotype was counted many times. The V call is TRBV7-3, the J call TRBJ2-6, with D perhaps matching TRBD1 or TRBD2 (5 bases each). Germline values: CDR1 SGHTA, CDR2 FQGTGA. This CDR3 spans 18 amino acids. With 0 bases removed from V and 0 bases from J, the gap between germline ends came to 12 bases. CDR3 sequence: CASSLTTGQLSGANVLTF. CDR3 nucleotides: TGTGCCAGCAGCTTAACTACGGGGCAACTCTCTGGGGCCAACGTCCTGACTTTC.

The chain uses TRBV6-1 and TRBJ1-4; tentatively, D is TRBD1 (5 bases). This CDR3 comprises 16 residues. Per the germline V gene, CDR1 is MNHNS and CDR2 is SASEGT. V lost 3 bases and J 3 bases, leaving 14 bases between the germline ends. CDR3 sequence reads: CASSEFRQTPNEKLFF. CDR3 in DNA: TGTGCCAGCAGTGAGTTCCGACAGACCCCTAATGAAAAACTGTTTTTT.

The chain combines TRBV5-1 with TRBJ2-1; TRBD2 matches 10 bases. Trimming cost V 2 bases and J 6 bases; bases outside gene matches: 5. From germline, CDR1 is SGHRS and CDR2 YFSETQ. The CDR3 is 15 residues long. This chain's CDR3 is CASSLISGGANEQFF. As DNA, the CDR3 is TGCGCCAGCAGCTTAATCAGCGGGGGGGCCAATGAGCAGTTCTTC.

This clonotype was seen repeatedly, ten times or more. The V call is TRBV29-1, the J call TRBJ2-7, with 9 bases aligning to TRBD1. This CDR3 has 15 amino acids. V lost 6 bases, J lost 1 base, and 10 bases stayed unmatched. The germline gives CDR1 SQVTM, CDR2 ANQGSEA. This CDR3 is CSVGWDRVTSYEQYF. CDR3 bases: TGCAGCGTAGGATGGGACAGGGTGACGTCCTACGAGCAGTACTTC.

This sequence joins TRBV7-2 and TRBJ2-1, with D possibly being TRBD1 (6 bases). Germline-derived CDR1 and CDR2 are SGHTA and FQGNSA. The CDR3 runs 13 residues. The germline V and J ends were trimmed by 5 bases and 10 bases, with 15 bases remaining between them. For the CDR3, the DNA is TGTGCCAGCAGCCGAACAGGGAACGGGGAGCAGTTCTTC. This sequence encodes CASSRTGNGEQFF.

This chain joins TRBV5-1 and TRBJ1-4; no definite D call. Trimming left V 4 bases short and J 5 bases short, with 15 bases between. CDR1 is SGHRS, CDR2 YFSETQ, per germline. The CDR3 sequence is 15 residues long. This CDR3 reads CASSGEAGWNEKLFF. CDR3 bases: TGCGCCAGCAGCGGAGAGGCAGGATGGAATGAAAAACTGTTTTTT.

V is TRBV3-1 and J is TRBJ2-5; possibly TRBD1 for D (6 bases). From germline, CDR1 is LGHDT and CDR2 YNNKEL (reference sequence). The V gene lost 6 bases and the J gene lost 5 bases, with 13 bases spanning the gap. The CDR3 spans 13 residues. CDR3 DNA sequence: TGTGCCAGCAGGCTGGGGGCAGTGGAGACCCAGTACTTC. It yields the protein CASRLGAVETQYF.

This chain connects TRBV4-3 to TRBJ2-7; D remains unclear. Trimming took 0 bases from V and 2 from J, leaving 11 bases between them. Germline CDR1 LGHNA, CDR2 YSLEER. This CDR3 region has 15 residues. CDR3 sequence: CASSQDEQFTYEQYF. CDR3 nucleotides: TGCGCCAGCAGCCAAGATGAACAGTTCACCTACGAGCAGTACTTC.

The chain recombines TRBV2 with TRBJ2-1; 9 nucleotides match TRBD2. Germline CDR1 is SNHLY and CDR2 is FYNNEI. This CDR3 contains 16 residues. The V segment lost 5 bases and the J segment 6 bases; nucleotides outside the gene matches: 11. CDR3 loop: CASSSTGAGGFNEQFF. The CDR3 DNA follows: TGTGCCAGCAGTTCCACCGGAGCGGGAGGTTTCAATGAGCAGTTCTTC.

As regards this clonotype: The junction does not match germline at one end; this may be a read error. The chain combines TRBV11-2 with TRBJ2-3; 12 bases align to TRBD2. This CDR3 region has 18 residues. Germline-derived CDR1 and CDR2 are SGHAT and FQNNGV. The CDR3 spells CASSFRLAGVGSTNTQYF. CDR3 bases: TGTGCCAGCAGCTTCCGACTAGCGGGGGTTGGGAGCACAAATACGCAGTATTTT.

The rearrangement joins TRBV6-1 to TRBJ2-5, with D unresolved. Germline V lookup: CDR1 MNHNS, CDR2 SASEGT. This CDR3 region has 13 residues. Between the trimmed V and J ends, which lost 4 bases and 1 base, there was a span of 7 bases. The CDR3 coding sequence is TGTGCCAGCAGTGTCGAGATCCAAGAGACCCAGTACTTC. Its protein is CASSVEIQETQYF.

The J gene is TRBJ1-5, the V gene TRBV7-2, with D unresolved. CDR3 size: 13 residues. Trimming left V 1 base short and J 9 bases short, with 10 bases between. Germline assignment: CDR1 SGHTA and CDR2 FQGNSA. The CDR3 DNA follows: TGTGCCAGCAGCTTAGTGGGTGGCCCGCCCCAGCATTTT. Its protein product is CASSLVGGPPQHF.

This clonotype appeared a few times. The rearrangement uses TRBV20-1 and TRBJ1-2, with D maybe TRBD1 (5 bases). The CDR3 runs 13 residues. CDR1 DFQATT and CDR2 SNEGSKA come from the germline V gene (reference sequence). Trimming took off 3 bases at V and 5 bases at J, with 13 bases between the two ends. The DNA for the CDR3 is TGCAGTGCTAGTCTGGGGCAGGGTTATGGCTACACCTTC. Its translation is CSASLGQGYGYTF.